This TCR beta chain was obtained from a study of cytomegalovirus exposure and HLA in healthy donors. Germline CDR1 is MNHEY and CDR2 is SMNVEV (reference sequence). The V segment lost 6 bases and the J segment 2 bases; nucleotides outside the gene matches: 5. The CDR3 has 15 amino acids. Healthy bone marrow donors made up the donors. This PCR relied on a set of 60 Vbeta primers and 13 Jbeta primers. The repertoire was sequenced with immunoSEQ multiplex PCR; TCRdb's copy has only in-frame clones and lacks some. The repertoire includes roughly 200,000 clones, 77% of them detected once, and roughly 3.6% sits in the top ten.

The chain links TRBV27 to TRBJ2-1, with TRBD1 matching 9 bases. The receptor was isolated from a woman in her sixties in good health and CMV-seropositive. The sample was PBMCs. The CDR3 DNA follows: TGTGCCAGCAGCCCGGACAGGGGTACCTACAATGAGCAGTTCTTC. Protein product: CASSPDRGTYNEQFF.